This passage covers 29 T cell receptor beta chains from one sample sequenced in a study of T-cell memory formation after mild COVID-19. A single record per CDR3 protein comes from TCRdb applying MiXCR to the 5' RACE reads. Of some 440,000 distinct CDR3 sequences in the sample, around a quarter are singletons; the top ten hold around 12%. Material: PBMCs or a T cell subset sorted from them (not recorded which). The receptor source for this set is an adult woman who had mild COVID-19 (a few samples of this study predate the infection). Cell type and time point are not known.

The chain recombines TRBV12-3 or TRBV12-4 with TRBJ2-5; possible D gene TRBD1, 5 bases. V lost 4 bases and J lost 3, with 12 bases in between. This CDR3 comprises 14 residues. CDR3: CASSWRQGKETQYF. CDR3 nucleotides: TGTGCCAGCAGTTGGCGTCAGGGTAAAGAGACCCAGTACTTC.

This clonotype occurred many times. The chain has TRBV27 and TRBJ2-5, with TRBD2 identical over 9 bases. V shed 5 bases, J shed 4 bases, and the junction held 11 bases outside the gene matches. Germline V gives CDR1 MNHEY, CDR2 SMNVEV (reference sequence). The CDR3 runs 16 residues. The CDR3 loop reads CASSPASAGGIETQYF. The DNA of the CDR3 is TGTGCCAGCAGTCCGGCTTCCGCGGGGGGGATAGAGACCCAGTACTTC.

Only one count was recorded for this clonotype. This rearrangement joins TRBV6-1 to TRBJ2-2; TRBD2 is a possible D gene (5 bases). The CDR3 runs to 13 residues. In germline, CDR1 is MNHNS, CDR2 SASEGT. Trimming shortened V by 11 bases and J by 4 bases, and 14 bases separated the two germline ends. CDR3 nucleotides: TGTGCCTACTCTGGAGGTGGCACCGGGGAGCTGTTTTTT. It specifies CAYSGGGTGELFF.

The genes are TRBV30 and TRBJ1-2; 7 bases match TRBD1. This CDR3 is built from 15 residues. The germline CDR1 and CDR2 sequences are GTSNPN and SVGIG (reference sequence). With 0 bases clipped from V and 4 bases from J, the junction kept 8 bases outside the gene matches. The chain's CDR3 is CAWSVLRGRVYGYTF. The CDR3 DNA follows: TGTGCCTGGAGTGTATTGAGGGGGCGCGTCTATGGCTACACCTTC. Full variable domain (missing parts from reference TRBV30 and TRBJ1-2): SQTIHQWPATLVQPVGSPLSLECTVEGTSNPNLYWYRQAAGRGLQLLFYSVGIGQISSEVPQNLSASRPQDRQFILSSKKLLLSDSGFYLCAWSVLRGRVYGYTFGSGTRLTVV.

This clonotype has a count of ten or more. One end of the junction is discordant with germline, which a read error may explain. The gene calls are TRBV7-9 and TRBJ2-3, with TRBD2 matching 10 bases. Germline loops: CDR1 SEHNR, CDR2 FQNEAQ (reference sequence). The CDR3 totals 13 residues. CDR3 nucleotides: TGTGCCAGCAGCCTAGCGGGAGATGATACGCAGTATTTT. It is translated as CASSLAGDDTQYF.

The gene calls are TRBV29-1 and TRBJ2-5, with D uncertain. The length of the CDR3 is 13 residues. The germline gives CDR1 SQVTM, CDR2 ANQGSEA. Trimming took 3 bases from V and 1 from J, leaving 9 bases between them. The CDR3 reads CSVDTALQETQYF. The DNA for the CDR3 is TGCAGCGTTGATACGGCACTCCAAGAGACCCAGTACTTC.

Many counts were recorded for this clonotype. This chain links TRBV20-1 with TRBJ2-5; tentative D call: TRBD1 (6 bases). The germline V and J ends were trimmed by 6 bases and 5 bases, with 13 bases remaining between them. This CDR3 has 12 residues. Germline CDR1 DFQATT, CDR2 SNEGSKA (reference sequence). The chain's CDR3 is CSAQDRRETQYF. The DNA of the CDR3 is TGCAGTGCACAAGACAGGAGGGAGACCCAGTACTTC.

This clonotype turned up a few times. This chain joins TRBV12-3 or TRBV12-4 and TRBJ2-7; D gene unclear. The CDR3 extends over 13 amino acids. With 2 bases removed from V and 5 bases from J, the gap between germline ends came to 10 bases. CDR3 amino acids: CASSLLRFDEQYF. In DNA form, the CDR3 reads TGTGCCAGCAGTTTACTCAGGTTCGACGAGCAGTACTTC.

The genes are TRBV15 and TRBJ2-1; weak D call: TRBD1 (6 bases). Germline V gives CDR1 LNHNV, CDR2 YYDKDF (reference sequence). V was pared by 7 bases and J by 9 bases, with 16 bases between. This CDR3 comprises 13 residues. This chain's CDR3 is CATKTGLDSEQFF. The CDR3 region has the DNA TGTGCCACCAAAACAGGGCTGGATAGTGAGCAGTTCTTC.

The chain joins TRBV5-6 to TRBJ1-2; D possibly corresponds to TRBD1 (5 bases). The V gene lost 4 bases and the J gene lost 7 bases, with 14 bases spanning the gap. Germline CDR1 and CDR2: SGHDT and YYEEEE. The CDR3 is made up of 13 amino acids. The DNA of the CDR3 is TGTGCCAGCAGCAGACAGCCCGTGGGTGGCTACACCTTC. This codes for CASSRQPVGGYTF.

This rearrangement joins TRBV14 to TRBJ2-1; D may correspond to TRBD1 or TRBD2 (5 bases each). The CDR3 has 15 amino acids. V dropped 0 bases and J dropped 15 bases, with 21 bases sitting between them. Germline CDR1 reads SGHDN; CDR2 reads FVKESK. This chain's CDR3 is CASSQELDGALLTFF. In nucleotides, the CDR3 is TGTGCCAGCAGCCAAGAGCTTGACGGGGCGCTTCTGACGTTCTTC.

V usage is TRBV9 and J usage is TRBJ1-2; the D is unclear. Trimming took off 3 bases at V and 6 bases at J, with 21 bases between the two ends. Germline V gene lookup returns CDR1 SGDLS and CDR2 YYNGEE. The CDR3 is 16 residues long. The CDR3 DNA follows: TGTGCCAGCAGCGGGACGACGTGGGCAGAAGGGAATGGCTACACCTTC. It is translated as CASSGTTWAEGNGYTF.

This clonotype occurred a few times. The rearrangement joins TRBV19 to TRBJ2-4; D is undetermined. The V end lost 5 bases, the J end lost 9 bases, and 11 bases lay between the germline ends. The CDR3 extends over 12 amino acids. CDR1 is LNHDA, CDR2 SQIVND, per germline (reference sequence). The chain's CDR3 is CASSAPSAIQYF. The CDR3 DNA reads as TGTGCCAGTAGTGCTCCTAGTGCCATTCAGTACTTC.

This chain connects TRBV14 to TRBJ1-4; D is undetermined. Germline lookup yields CDR1 SGHDN and CDR2 FVKESK. Trimming left V 1 base short and J 8 bases short, with 14 bases between. CDR3 length equals 15 residues. Written as DNA, the CDR3 is TGTGCCAGCAGCCAAGGGATAGGATGGTTGGAAAAACTGTTTTTT. Translating gives CASSQGIGWLEKLFF.

The genes are TRBV19 and TRBJ2-3, with D maybe TRBD1 (7 bases). V lost 5 bases and J 0 bases, leaving 15 bases between the germline ends. The CDR3 loop spans 16 amino acids. Germline V CDR1 and CDR2: LNHDA, SQIVND (reference sequence). The DNA of the CDR3 is TGTGCCAGTAGTCCTCGCGGGACAGTCAGCACAGATACGCAGTATTTT. As protein: CASSPRGTVSTDTQYF.

This clonotype was seen ten or more times. The rearrangement joins TRBV2 to TRBJ2-1; 12 bases match TRBD2. After removal of 7 bases from V and 4 bases from J, the junction contained 5 bases not matched to a gene. Germline loops: CDR1 SNHLY, CDR2 FYNNEI. The CDR3 runs 15 residues. The CDR3 here is CASTWGTSGYNEQFF. Here the CDR3 DNA reads TGTGCCAGCACCTGGGGGACTAGCGGGTACAATGAGCAGTTCTTC.

This clonotype was found a few times. The chain couples TRBV20-1 to TRBJ2-7; D is possibly TRBD2 (6 bases). Germline-derived CDR1 and CDR2 are DFQATT and SNEGSKA (reference sequence). This CDR3 spans 16 amino acids. Trimming removed 0 bases from V and 0 bases from J, with 15 bases in between. CDR3 DNA: TGCAGTGCTAGAGATCATAGGAGGGCTGGCTCCTACGAGCAGTACTTC. It specifies CSARDHRRAGSYEQYF.

There are a few counts of this clonotype. The chain couples TRBV6-5 to TRBJ2-1; 16 bases are a match to TRBD2. The CDR3 totals 20 residues. Trimming at V came to 5 bases and at J to 5 bases, leaving 15 bases not matched to a gene. The V gene's germline CDR1 is MNHEY and CDR2 SVGAGI. CDR3: CASSLQPGLAGGGPNNEQFF. CDR3 in DNA: TGTGCCAGCAGTCTTCAGCCGGGACTAGCGGGAGGGGGTCCCAACAATGAGCAGTTCTTC.

The genes are TRBV2 and TRBJ1-1; the match to TRBD1 covers 7 bases. The CDR3 covers 15 residues. CDR1 SNHLY and CDR2 FYNNEI come from the germline V gene. The J segment lost 1 base and the V segment lost 6 bases, leaving 8 bases of the junction unmatched. The CDR3: CASSPPTGENTEAFF. The CDR3 DNA is TGTGCCAGCAGCCCCCCCACAGGGGAGAACACTGAAGCTTTCTTT.

There are a few counts of this clonotype. The rearrangement uses TRBV5-1 and TRBJ2-6; D not resolved. Germline V gene lookup returns CDR1 SGHRS and CDR2 YFSETQ. Trimming shortened V by 0 bases and J by 0 bases, and 7 bases separated the two germline ends. There are 16 residues in the CDR3. The CDR3 DNA sequence: TGCGCCAGCAGCTTGGCCATAGGCTCTGGGGCCAACGTCCTGACTTTC. Amino acids: CASSLAIGSGANVLTF.

The rearrangement joins TRBV5-1 to TRBJ1-2; 8 nucleotides match TRBD1. Trimming took 3 bases from V and 1 from J; bases not matched to a gene: 8. Germline V gene sequence: CDR1 SGHRS, CDR2 YFSETQ. The CDR3 runs to 16 residues. CDR3 nucleotide sequence: TGCGCCAGCAGCTACCAACCAGGGGGCAATAACTATGGCTACACCTTC. Its translation is CASSYQPGGNNYGYTF.

This clonotype was counted only a few times. The chain couples TRBV15 to TRBJ2-7; weak D call: TRBD1 (6 bases). The CDR3 sequence is 15 residues long. V lost 5 bases to trimming and J lost 9 bases, with 23 bases between them. Germline V gives CDR1 LNHNV, CDR2 YYDKDF (reference sequence). CDR3: CATSPGPGEVVGQYF. CDR3 coding DNA: TGTGCCACCAGCCCCGGGCCAGGGGAAGTGGTGGGGCAGTACTTC.

V gene TRBV7-9 combines with J gene TRBJ2-7; TRBD2 agrees at 7 bases. The CDR3 sequence is 15 residues long. The trim removed 5 bases at V and 5 bases at J, leaving 12 bases unmatched. Germline V CDR1 and CDR2: SEHNR, FQNEAQ (reference sequence). The CDR3 loop is CASSLGLSATDEQYF. CDR3 in DNA: TGTGCCAGCAGCCTGGGACTATCGGCAACCGACGAGCAGTACTTC.

The chain uses TRBV6-2 or TRBV6-3 and TRBJ2-5; no clear D gene. This CDR3 region has 12 residues. Trimming left V 10 bases short and J 4 bases short, with 13 bases between. From germline, CDR1 is MNHEY and CDR2 SVGEGT. In DNA, the CDR3 is TGTGCCACAGGCGGATCGAGAGAGACCCAGTACTTC. This sequence encodes CATGGSRETQYF.

Many counts were recorded for this clonotype. The chain combines TRBV5-1 with TRBJ2-5; D tentatively fits TRBD1 or TRBD2 (5 bases each). The CDR3 is 16 residues long. The germline V gene has CDR1 SGHRS and CDR2 YFSETQ. Between the trimmed V and J ends, which lost 3 bases and 1 base, there was a span of 16 bases. The CDR3 is CASSWGLFGTQETQYF. As DNA, the CDR3 is TGCGCCAGCAGCTGGGGCCTTTTCGGGACCCAAGAGACCCAGTACTTC.

The sample holds a few counts of this clonotype. The chain employs TRBV5-1 and TRBJ2-1; the match to TRBD2 covers 9 bases. Germline trimming cut 4 bases from V and 4 bases from J; bases unmatched to any gene: 6. This CDR3 contains 15 residues. The germline V gene has CDR1 SGHRS and CDR2 YFSETQ. The CDR3 here is CASSAAGGQYNEQFF. CDR3 DNA sequence: TGCGCCAGCAGCGCGGCGGGGGGGCAGTACAATGAGCAGTTCTTC.

The chain combines TRBV19 with TRBJ1-3; unclear D gene. The CDR3 extends over 14 amino acids. The V gene lost 5 bases and the J gene lost 0 bases, with 8 bases spanning the gap. Germline V lookup: CDR1 LNHDA, CDR2 SQIVND (reference sequence). CDR3 protein: CASSQDYSGNTIYF. The CDR3 DNA reads TGTGCCAGTAGTCAAGATTACTCTGGAAACACCATATATTTT.

This clonotype was observed a few times. V and J are TRBV14 and TRBJ2-5, with D maybe TRBD2 (6 bases). Per germline, CDR1 SGHDN and CDR2 FVKESK. The CDR3 loop spans 14 amino acids. V lost 4 bases and J 0 bases, leaving 9 bases between the germline ends. As DNA, the CDR3 is TGTGCCAGCAGCCCGCAGCGGGACCAAGAGACCCAGTACTTC. It codes for CASSPQRDQETQYF.

This chain connects TRBV2 to TRBJ1-2; D ambiguous. The CDR3 sequence is 13 residues long. V lost 2 bases, J lost 7 bases, and 11 bases lay in between. The germline V gene has CDR1 SNHLY and CDR2 FYNNEI. The CDR3 DNA follows: TGTGCCAGCAGTGAAATGGGAGTAGGTGGCTACACCTTC. Residues: CASSEMGVGGYTF.